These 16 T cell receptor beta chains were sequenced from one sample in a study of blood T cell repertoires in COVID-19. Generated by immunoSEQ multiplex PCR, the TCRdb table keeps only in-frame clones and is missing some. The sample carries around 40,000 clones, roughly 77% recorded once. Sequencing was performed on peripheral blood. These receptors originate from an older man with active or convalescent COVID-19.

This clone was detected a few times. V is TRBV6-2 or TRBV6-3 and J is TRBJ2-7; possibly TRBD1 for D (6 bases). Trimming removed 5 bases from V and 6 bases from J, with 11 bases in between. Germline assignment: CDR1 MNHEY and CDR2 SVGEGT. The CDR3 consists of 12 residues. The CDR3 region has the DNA TGTGCCAGCAGTCAACAGGGTAGCGAGCAGTACTTC. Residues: CASSQQGSEQYF.

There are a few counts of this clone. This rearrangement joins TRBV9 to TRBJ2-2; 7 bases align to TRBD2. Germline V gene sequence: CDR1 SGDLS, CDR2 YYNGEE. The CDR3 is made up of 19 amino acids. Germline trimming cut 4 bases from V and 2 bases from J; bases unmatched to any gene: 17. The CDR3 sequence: CASSRRGGGGKSNTGELFF. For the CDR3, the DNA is TGTGCCAGCAGCCGTAGAGGAGGCGGGGGAAAAAGCAACACCGGGGAGCTGTTTTTT. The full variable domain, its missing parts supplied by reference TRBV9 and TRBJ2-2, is DSGVTQTPKHLITATGQRVTLRCSPRSGDLSVYWYQQSLDQGLQFLIQYYNGEERAKGNILERFSAQQFPDLHSELNLSSLELGDSALYFCASSRRGGGGKSNTGELFFGEGSRLTVL.

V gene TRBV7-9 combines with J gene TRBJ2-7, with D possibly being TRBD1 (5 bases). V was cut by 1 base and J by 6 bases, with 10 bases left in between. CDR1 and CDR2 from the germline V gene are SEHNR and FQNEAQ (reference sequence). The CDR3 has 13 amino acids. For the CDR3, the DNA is TGTGCCAGCAGCTTAGGACAGATCGCCGAGCAGTACTTC. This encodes CASSLGQIAEQYF. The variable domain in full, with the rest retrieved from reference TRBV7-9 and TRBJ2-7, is DTGVSQNPRHKITKRGQNVTFRCDPISEHNRLYWYRQTLGQGPEFLTYFQNEAQLEKSRLLSDRFSAERPKGSFSTLEIQRTEQGDSAMYLCASSLGQIAEQYFGPGTRLTVT.

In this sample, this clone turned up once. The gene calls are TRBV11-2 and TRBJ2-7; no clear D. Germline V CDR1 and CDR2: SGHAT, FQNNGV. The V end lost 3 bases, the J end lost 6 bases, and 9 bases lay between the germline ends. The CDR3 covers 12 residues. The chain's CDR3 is CASSLGTTEQYF. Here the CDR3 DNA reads TGTGCCAGCAGCTTGGGTACTACCGAGCAGTACTTC.

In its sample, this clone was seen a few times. CDR3 loop: CASTLAGTTYEQYF. CDR3 coding DNA: TGCGCCAGCACCCTAGCGGGGACCACCTACGAGCAGTACTTC. This chain joins TRBV5-1 and TRBJ2-7; the match to TRBD2 covers 9 bases. The germline gives CDR1 SGHRS, CDR2 YFSETQ. V shed 6 bases and J 2 bases; nucleotides not matched to a gene: 6. This CDR3 comprises 14 residues.

The DNA for the CDR3 is TGTGCCAGCAGTTACCAGGGCACAGATACGCAGTATTTT. It yields the protein CASSYQGTDTQYF. This chain links TRBV6-5 with TRBJ2-3; D is undetermined. Germline V CDR1 and CDR2: MNHEY, SVGAGI. The germline V and J ends were trimmed by 2 bases and 1 base, with 4 bases remaining between them. CDR3 length: 13 amino acids.

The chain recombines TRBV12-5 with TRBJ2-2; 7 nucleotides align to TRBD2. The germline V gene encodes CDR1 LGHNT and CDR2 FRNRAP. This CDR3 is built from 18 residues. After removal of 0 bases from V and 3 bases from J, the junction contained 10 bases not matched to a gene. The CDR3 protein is CASGLVKRAGVDTGELFF. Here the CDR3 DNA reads TGTGCTAGTGGTTTGGTAAAGCGGGCGGGAGTTGACACCGGGGAGCTGTTTTTT.

The CDR3 protein is CASRRTGTDEQYF. The CDR3 coding sequence is TGTGCCAGCAGGCGTACAGGGACCGACGAGCAGTACTTC. The chain joins TRBV6-5 to TRBJ2-7; TRBD1 might be the D (6 bases). Trimming took off 6 bases at V and 5 bases at J, with 14 bases between the two ends. CDR1 and CDR2 (germline): MNHEY, SVGAGI. This CDR3 has 13 amino acids.

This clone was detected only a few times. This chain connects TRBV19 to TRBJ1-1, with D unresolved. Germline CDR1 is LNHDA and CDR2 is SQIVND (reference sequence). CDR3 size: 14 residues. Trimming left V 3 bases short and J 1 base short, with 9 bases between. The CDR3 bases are TGTGCCAGTAGTATTCCCTACTCGAACACTGAAGCTTTCTTT. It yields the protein CASSIPYSNTEAFF. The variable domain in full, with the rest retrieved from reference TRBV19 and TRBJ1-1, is DGGITQSPKYLFRKEGQNVTLSCEQNLNHDAMYWYRQDPGQGLRLIYYSQIVNDFQKGDIAEGYSVSREKKESFPLTVTSAQKNPTAFYLCASSIPYSNTEAFFGQGTRLTVV.

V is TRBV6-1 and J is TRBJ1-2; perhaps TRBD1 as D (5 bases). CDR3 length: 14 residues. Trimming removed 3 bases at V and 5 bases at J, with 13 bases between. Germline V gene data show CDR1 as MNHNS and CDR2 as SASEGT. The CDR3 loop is CASSDLGGVYGYTF. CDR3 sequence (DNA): TGTGCCAGCAGTGACCTGGGGGGGGTTTATGGCTACACCTTC.

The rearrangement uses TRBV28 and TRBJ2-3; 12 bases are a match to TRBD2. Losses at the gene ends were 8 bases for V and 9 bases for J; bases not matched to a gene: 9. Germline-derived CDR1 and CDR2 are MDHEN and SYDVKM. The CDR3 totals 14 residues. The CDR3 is CASGSSGGARTQYF. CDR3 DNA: TGTGCCAGCGGATCTAGCGGGGGGGCGAGGACGCAGTATTTT.

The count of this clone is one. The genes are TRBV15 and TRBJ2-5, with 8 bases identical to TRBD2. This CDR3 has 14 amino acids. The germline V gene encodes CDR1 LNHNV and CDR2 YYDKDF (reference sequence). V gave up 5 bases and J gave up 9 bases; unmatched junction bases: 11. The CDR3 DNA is TGTGCCACCAGCGGGGGACTAGAAGTTTCGGCCCAGTACTTC. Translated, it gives CATSGGLEVSAQYF.

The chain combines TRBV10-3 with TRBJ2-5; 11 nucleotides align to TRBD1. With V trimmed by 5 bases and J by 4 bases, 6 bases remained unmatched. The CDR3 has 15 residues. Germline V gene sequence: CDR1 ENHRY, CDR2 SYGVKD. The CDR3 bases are TGTGCCATCAGTAGCCGGGACAGGGGGGGAGAGACCCAGTACTTC. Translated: CAISSRDRGGETQYF.

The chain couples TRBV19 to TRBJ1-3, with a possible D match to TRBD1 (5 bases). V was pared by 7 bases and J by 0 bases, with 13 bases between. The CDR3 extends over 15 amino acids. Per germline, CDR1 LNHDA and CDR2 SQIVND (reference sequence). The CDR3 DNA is TGTGCCAGTATCAATCGGGGGATCTCTGGAAACACCATATATTTT. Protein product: CASINRGISGNTIYF.

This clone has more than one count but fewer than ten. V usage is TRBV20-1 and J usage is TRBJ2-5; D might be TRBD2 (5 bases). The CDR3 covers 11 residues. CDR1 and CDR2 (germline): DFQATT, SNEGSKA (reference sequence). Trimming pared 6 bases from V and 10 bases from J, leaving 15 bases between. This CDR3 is CSAEGVGNQYF. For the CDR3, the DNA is TGCAGTGCCGAGGGAGTGGGGAACCAGTACTTC.

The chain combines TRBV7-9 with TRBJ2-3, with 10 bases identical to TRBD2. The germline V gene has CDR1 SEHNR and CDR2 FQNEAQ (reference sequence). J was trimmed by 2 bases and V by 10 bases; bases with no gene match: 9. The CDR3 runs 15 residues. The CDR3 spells CATRASGGNTDTQYF. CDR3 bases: TGTGCCACCAGGGCTAGCGGGGGAAACACAGATACGCAGTATTTT.